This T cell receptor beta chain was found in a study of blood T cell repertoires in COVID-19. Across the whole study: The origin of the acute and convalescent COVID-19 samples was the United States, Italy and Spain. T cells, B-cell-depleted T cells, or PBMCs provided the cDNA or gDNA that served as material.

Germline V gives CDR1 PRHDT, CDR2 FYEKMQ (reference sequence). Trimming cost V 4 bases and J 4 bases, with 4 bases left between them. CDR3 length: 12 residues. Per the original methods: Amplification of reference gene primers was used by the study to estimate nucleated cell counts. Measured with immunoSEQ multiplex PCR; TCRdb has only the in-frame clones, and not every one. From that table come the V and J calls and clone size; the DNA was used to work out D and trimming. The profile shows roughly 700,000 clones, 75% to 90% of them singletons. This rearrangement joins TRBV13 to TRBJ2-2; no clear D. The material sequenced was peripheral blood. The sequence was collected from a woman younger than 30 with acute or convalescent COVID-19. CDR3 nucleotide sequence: TGTGCCAGCAGCTGGGCCACCGGGGAGCTGTTTTTT. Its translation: CASSWATGELFF.